This paragraph reports one TCR beta chain. This sample was taken from a study of T cell changes during pregnancy in multiple sclerosis. With 9 bases removed from V and 6 bases from J, the gap between germline ends came to 9 bases. Germline V gives CDR1 SEHNR, CDR2 FQNEAQ (reference sequence). This CDR3 has 12 amino acids. Measured with immunoSEQ multiplex PCR; TCRdb has only the in-frame clones, and not every one. The sample contains 35,000 to 45,000 clones, about 92% of which appear only once. Sequencing used CD8+ T cells from peripheral blood mononuclear cells, obtained in the third trimester of pregnancy. This chain links TRBV7-9 with TRBJ1-6, with a weak D call TRBD1 (5 bases). This clonotype was obtained from a female donor with multiple sclerosis, enrolled in a pregnancy study. As DNA, the CDR3 is TGTGCCAGTCAGGGTGGTAATTCACCCCTCCACTTT. This sequence encodes CASQGGNSPLHF.